Presented here are 13 T cell receptor beta chains from one specimen sequenced in a study of CD8 T cells in ankylosing spondylitis. TCRdb reanalysed the 5' RACE reads using MiXCR and keeps one entry per CDR3 protein. The sample yields roughly 250,000 distinct CDR3 sequences, over 8.5% seen once. Sequencing used blood, either unsorted or a sorted T cell fraction (not recorded which). The receptors were sampled from a male donor with ankylosing spondylitis or in good health (not recorded which).

This clonotype was recorded at least ten times. The chain is built from TRBV7-8 and TRBJ1-1; D uncertain. The CDR3 contains 14 residues. Germline values: CDR1 SGHVS, CDR2 FQNEAQ. Deletions cut 3 bases from V and 0 bases from J, with 8 bases between. The CDR3 spells CASSLDRLNTEAFF. The CDR3 DNA is TGTGCCAGCAGCTTGGACCGGCTGAACACTGAAGCTTTCTTT.

The sample holds a few counts of this clonotype. The gene calls are TRBV9 and TRBJ1-1; perhaps TRBD1 as D (5 bases). The CDR3 extends over 13 amino acids. The V end was cut by 1 base, the J end by 5 bases, with 9 bases between. Per germline, CDR1 SGDLS and CDR2 YYNGEE. DNA of the CDR3: TGTGCCAGCAGCGTACGGGGGGGGACTGAAGCTTTCTTT. Protein product: CASSVRGGTEAFF.

This clonotype turned up a few times. The genes are TRBV15 and TRBJ2-6; D unresolved. V was cut by 1 base and J by 2 bases, with 6 bases left in between. Per germline, CDR1 LNHNV and CDR2 YYDKDF (reference sequence). The CDR3 is 15 residues long. The CDR3 here is CATSRVKTGANVLTF. The CDR3 coding sequence is TGTGCCACCAGCAGAGTAAAGACTGGGGCCAACGTCCTGACTTTC.

The chain has TRBV29-1 and TRBJ1-1, with unresolved D. The CDR3 is made up of 11 amino acids. Looked up from germline, CDR1 is SQVTM and CDR2 is ANQGSEA. V dropped 7 bases and J dropped 5 bases, with 11 bases sitting between them. CDR3 nucleotide sequence: TGCAGCGGAGAAGTGAGGACTGAAGCTTTCTTT. Translated: CSGEVRTEAFF.

The table lists this clonotype with many counts. The genes are TRBV5-1 and TRBJ1-1, with D perhaps TRBD1 (5 bases). CDR3 length equals 13 residues. With 0 bases removed from V and 9 bases from J, the gap between germline ends came to 12 bases. CDR1 is SGHRS, CDR2 YFSETQ, per germline. The DNA of the CDR3 is TGCGCCAGCAGCTTGGAGCAGGGTTATCAAGCTTTCTTT. Translating it yields CASSLEQGYQAFF. Full variable domain (remainder filled in from reference TRBV5-1 and TRBJ1-1): KAGVTQTPRYLIKTRGQQVTLSCSPISGHRSVSWYQQTPGQGLQFLFEYFSETQRNKGNFPGRFSGRQFSNSRSEMNVSTLELGDSALYLCASSLEQGYQAFFGQGTRLTVV.

This clonotype showed up many times. For the CDR3, the DNA is TGCAGCGTTTCGGGACAGGGGATTAATTCACCCCTCCACTTT. As protein: CSVSGQGINSPLHF. The genes are TRBV29-1 and TRBJ1-6, with TRBD1 identical over 10 bases. V trimming: 5 bases; J trimming: 6 bases; junction bases outside the gene matches: 4. CDR1 and CDR2 (germline): SQVTM, ANQGSEA. The CDR3 runs to 14 residues. The full variable domain, its missing parts supplied by reference TRBV29-1 and TRBJ1-6, is SAVISQKPSRDICQRGTSLTIQCQVDSQVTMMFWYRQQPGQSLTLIATANQGSEATYESGFVIDKFPISRPNLTFSTLTVSNMSPEDSSIYLCSVSGQGINSPLHFGNGTRLTVT.

In this sample, this clonotype turned up many times. This rearrangement joins TRBV12-3 or TRBV12-4 to TRBJ1-1; 7 nucleotides agree with TRBD1. The CDR3 spans 13 residues. J gave up 8 bases and V 5 bases, and 8 bases lay outside the gene matches. This CDR3 reads CASSPRDRPEAFF. The CDR3, as DNA: TGTGCCAGCAGTCCCCGGGACAGACCAGAAGCTTTCTTT.

In its sample, this clonotype was seen many times. CDR3 nucleotides: TGCAGTGCTAGACCCTCCCCGACAGGGGTAGATGAAAAACTGTTTTTT. Translation: CSARPSPTGVDEKLFF. V usage is TRBV20-1 and J usage is TRBJ1-4; 8 positions match TRBD1. This CDR3 contains 16 residues. Germline V lookup: CDR1 DFQATT, CDR2 SNEGSKA (reference sequence). The ends lost 2 bases at V and 6 bases at J; junction bases unmatched: 11.

A word on this clonotype: This may stem from a read error, because a much larger clone lies one nucleotide away. The conserved phenylalanine or tryptophan normally closing the CDR3 is absent here, so this likely arose from a read error. This chain links TRBV6-5 with TRBJ1-3; the D gene is possibly TRBD1 (6 bases). There are 16 residues in the CDR3. V was shortened by 2 bases and J by 4 bases, with 15 bases between the two germline ends. Germline V gives CDR1 MNHEY, CDR2 SVGAGI. CDR3 DNA sequence: TGTGCCAGCAGTTACGGGAACAGGGAGAGAGGAAACACCATATATTTA. This codes for CASSYGNRERGNTIYL.

There are many counts of this clonotype. The rearrangement uses TRBV7-6 and TRBJ2-3, with 9 bases aligning to TRBD1. This CDR3 contains 16 residues. After removal of 1 base from V and 5 bases from J, the junction contained 7 bases not matched to a gene. Per germline, CDR1 SGHVS and CDR2 FNYEAQ. The CDR3 DNA sequence: TGTGCCAGCAGCTTAGTCACAGGGGGCATAGGAGATACGCAGTATTTT. It encodes CASSLVTGGIGDTQYF.

This clonotype was picked up many times. The CDR3 here is CASSYAGQRNEKLFF. DNA of the CDR3: TGTGCCAGCAGTTACGCAGGACAGCGGAATGAAAAACTGTTTTTT. V usage is TRBV6-5 and J usage is TRBJ1-4; weak D call: TRBD1 (6 bases). V was clipped by 2 bases and J by 5 bases, with 12 bases between them. The germline V gene encodes CDR1 MNHEY and CDR2 SVGAGI. The CDR3 runs 15 residues.

This clonotype was seen at least ten times. The chain combines TRBV3-1 with TRBJ2-5; perhaps D is TRBD1 or TRBD2 (5 bases each). V gave up 4 bases and J gave up 3 bases, with 12 bases separating them. CDR1 and CDR2 from the germline V gene are LGHDT and YNNKEL (reference sequence). This CDR3 is 14 amino acids long. As DNA, the CDR3 is TGTGCCAGCAGCCGTTTCCGGGACGAAGAGACCCAGTACTTC. This gives the protein CASSRFRDEETQYF.

Ten or more counts support this clonotype. The rearrangement joins TRBV30 to TRBJ2-3; 8 bases map to TRBD1. The CDR3 extends over 14 amino acids. V lost 4 bases and J lost 2; bases outside the gene matches: 5. Looked up from germline, CDR1 is GTSNPN and CDR2 is SVGIG (reference sequence). The CDR3 nucleotides read TGTGCCTGGACACAGGGGGTGGCCACAGATACGCAGTATTTT. It codes for CAWTQGVATDTQYF.